This T cell receptor beta chain originates from a study of human T cells and chemical hapten exposure (dated by TCRdb to 2020 to 2023). Some background on the complete study: For sensitization, 2% DPC in acetone was applied to a roughly 2 cm by roughly 2 cm area of upper inner arm skin. Blood was sampled from patients pre-sensitization (week 0) and at 2, 6 and about 24 weeks after DPC sensitization. Throughout the approximately 26-week study period, patients were also given weekly therapeutic DPC doses on the scalp. The mostly female patient cohort included alopecia areata with under or over 50% scalp involvement, alopecia totalis and alopecia universalis. Libraries were pooled for sequencing, and variation in per-sample TCR yields was attributed mainly to small differences in library volumes within the pool. Patch tests used Finn chambers with 0.01% DPC on the upper back, scored after 6 days by International Contact Dermatitis Research Group standards. For TCR sequencing, blood came from 25 to 30 alopecia patients at anywhere from one to four time points (pre-sensitization, 2, 6 and 24 weeks). In alopecia patients, the study followed how the peripheral blood TCR repertoire changed in vivo over primary and secondary sensitization to diphenylcyclopropenone (DPC), a hapten. Results and caveats for the whole study, not just this receptor: Because every patient had alopecia, a presumed autoimmune disease, the patients' immune response might differ from that of healthy individuals. The number of TCRs above 1 in 1000 frequency did not change with DPC sensitization; there was no evidence of global repertoire structure alterations. A positive correlation was found between the number of PT1 expanded TCRs and patch test score, with significance reached at thresholds 8, 16 and 32 but not 4. Expanded TCRs formed significantly more large CDR3 similarity clusters than pre-sensitization or healthy control sets, consistent with antigen-driven responses. After repeated subsampling, the strength of the expansion versus patch-test correlation and the threshold at which it became significant changed.

Library preparation used RACE. The data were produced on a NextSeq 500. During library preparation, unique molecular identifiers were attached to individual cDNA molecules so that TCRs could be counted in a quantitative, reproducible way. For every blood RNA sample, sequencing covered both the TCR alpha and TCR beta chains. Processing in the source paper ran as follows. The median number of TCRs per sample was approximately 98,000, ranging from 23,224 to 690,600. V, J and CDR3 annotation of the TCR reads was performed with the Decombinator software suite. To make PS versus PT1 abundance plots, every sample was subsampled to the same number of TCRs (28,000). Expanded TCRs were defined as absent before sensitization and observed at least eight times at the 2-week time point. The raw public data were reprocessed by TCRdb itself: fastp quality trimming at Q25, MiXCR clonotype calling, in-frame beta chains only. A single entry per CDR3 protein holds the most common genes and DNA from its merged rows. TCRdb, not the original authors, processed these V and J calls. The sample table records approximately 100,000 distinct CDR3 sequences; less than 15% of these occur just once. The ten largest clones take up 1.5% to 2% of the sample.

Comment on this clonotype: The specificity of this receptor is unknown. Base qualities were left out, and no much larger clone turns up one base away.

According to the study, the label for this sample's time point signals: pre-sensitization, week 0. Sample treatment or condition, as interpreted from the label and publication: therapeutic diphenylcyclopropenone sensitization with weekly scalp DPC. At every patch-test visit, the blood draw took place before the patch test was put on. Eligible patients were aged 18 to 70, diagnosed with alopecia, deemed suitable for DPC therapy, and excluded if pregnant. Unfractionated whole blood was collected in Tempus Blood RNA tubes, and total RNA was extracted from that blood. The germline V gene provides CDR1 WSHSY and CDR2 SAAADI. Ends trimmed: V by 3 bases, J by 4 bases; bases unmatched to a gene: 9. Measured from the cysteine to the phenylalanine, the CDR3 is 15 residues long. The retained sequence is limited to the CDR3, 45 bases, with the frame set at the first base.

Specimen: whole blood, collected in connection with sensitization to the hapten diphenylcyclopropenone (DPC). The rearranged chain carries TRBV10-2 and TRBJ2-7, with 7 bases matching TRBD2. This TCR derives from a woman between 50 and 59 years old with alopecia areata. Some clones in this sample may be carry-over from other donors' samples. The DNA sequence is given as TGCGCCAGCAGTGACCAAGCGGGGTCGGGTTACGAGCAGTACTTC. Translated, this is CASSDQAGSGYEQYF.